These 9 T cell receptor beta chains share one sample of origin, sequenced in a study of T cells in Graves' hyperthyroidism and ophthalmopathy. Using RNA transcripts as the source, TCR beta CDR3 regions were amplified. The HTBI primer set drove a first-round RT-PCR of the TCR CDR3. TCRdb passed the multiplex PCR reads through MiXCR, listing each CDR3 protein once. Counted here are around 600,000 distinct CDR3 sequences, 13% to 15% occurring once; the ten biggest clones make up less than 9%. Sequenced input: blood. These receptor sequences come from a woman younger than 35 with Graves' ophthalmopathy.

This clonotype was picked up many times. The chain has TRBV14 and TRBJ2-5; no clear D. The CDR3 is 15 amino acids. Germline V lookup: CDR1 SGHDN, CDR2 FVKESK. The V end was cut by 1 base, the J end by 0 bases, with 9 bases between. The CDR3 coding sequence is TGTGCCAGCAGCCAAGGGCGTGCGTACCAAGAGACCCAGTACTTC. Amino acid sequence: CASSQGRAYQETQYF.

The rearrangement uses TRBV19 and TRBJ1-2; D not certain. Germline CDR1 and CDR2: LNHDA and SQIVND (reference sequence). The CDR3 contains 13 residues. Trimming left V 7 bases short and J 0 bases short, with 9 bases between. The CDR3 sequence: CASTRLPNYGYTF. CDR3 DNA: TGTGCCAGTACCAGGCTTCCTAACTATGGCTACACCTTC.

This clonotype was found many times. The chain couples TRBV27 to TRBJ2-3, with 11 bases that match TRBD2. Germline V gives CDR1 MNHEY, CDR2 SMNVEV (reference sequence). The CDR3 runs 18 residues. The trim removed 8 bases at V and 2 bases at J, leaving 15 bases unmatched. The CDR3 nucleotides are TGTGCCAGCCCGAGACCGACTGAGACTAGCGGGAACACAGATACGCAGTATTTT. Translated, it gives CASPRPTETSGNTDTQYF.

Ten or more counts support this clonotype. This rearrangement joins TRBV28 to TRBJ2-1, with 9 bases aligning to TRBD2. V lost 5 bases and J lost 7; bases outside the gene matches: 12. The CDR3 runs to 16 residues. Germline V lookup: CDR1 MDHEN, CDR2 SYDVKM. CDR3 in DNA: TGTGCCAGCAGTCCCTCGGCGGGAGGGCCCGCGAATGAGCAGTTCTTC. Protein product: CASSPSAGGPANEQFF.

The chain has TRBV5-4 and TRBJ2-4, with a possible D match to TRBD2 (5 bases). This CDR3 region has 18 residues. Germline CDR1 reads SGHNT; CDR2 reads YYREEE (reference sequence). The V and J ends lost 2 bases and 0 bases respectively, with 18 bases between them. CDR3 sequence reads: CASSFGLMGLKAKNIQYF. DNA of the CDR3: TGTGCCAGCAGCTTCGGACTCATGGGATTAAAAGCCAAAAACATTCAGTACTTC. The full variable domain, rest sourced from reference TRBV5-4 and TRBJ2-4, is ETGVTQSPTHLIKTRGQQVTLRCSSQSGHNTVSWYQQALGQGPQFIFQYYREEENGRGNFPPRFSGLQFPNYSSELNVNALELDDSALYLCASSFGLMGLKAKNIQYFGAGTRLSVL.

The chain employs TRBV29-1 and TRBJ2-2; possible D gene TRBD2, 5 bases. V dropped 0 bases and J dropped 5 bases, with 16 bases sitting between them. The CDR3 is 16 residues long. Germline CDR1 reads SQVTM; CDR2 reads ANQGSEA. This CDR3 is CSVEETDGPGTGELFF. In nucleotides, the CDR3 is TGCAGCGTTGAAGAGACGGACGGCCCGGGGACCGGGGAGCTGTTTTTT.

This clonotype showed up just once. The J gene is TRBJ2-2, the V gene TRBV27; D call uncertain. CDR1 is MNHEY and CDR2 is SMNVEV in the germline V gene (reference sequence). The V and J ends lost 1 base and 2 bases respectively, with 26 bases between them. The CDR3 is 21 residues long. The CDR3 spells CASSLFPPRVVSAKNTGELFF. CDR3 bases: TGTGCCAGCAGTTTATTTCCCCCCCGGGTCGTATCGGCTAAAAACACCGGGGAGCTGTTTTTT.

Turning to this clonotype: A read error may be the cause here, since a much bigger clone is one base away. V is TRBV24-1 and J is TRBJ2-1; 14 positions agree with TRBD2. The CDR3 length is 16 residues. Germline V lookup: CDR1 KGHDR, CDR2 SFDVKD. The CDR3 reads CVTSDPGTSGRNEQFF. The CDR3 nucleotides read TGTGTCACCAGTGACCCCGGGACTAGCGGGAGAAATGAGCAGTTCTTC.

Regarding this clonotype: A much larger clone lies one base from this, so it may be a read error. The V gene is TRBV6-1, the J gene TRBJ2-2; the match to TRBD1 covers 7 bases. The V gene end was trimmed by 6 bases and the J gene end by 3 bases; junction bases not matched to a gene: 10. Germline CDR1 reads MNHNS; CDR2 reads SASEGT. The CDR3 runs to 16 residues. CDR3: CASRSWTGEYTGELFF. The CDR3, as DNA: TGTGCCAGCAGATCCTGGACAGGAGAATACACCGGGGAGCTGTTTTTT.